This is a list of T cell receptor beta chains from one sample in a study of cytomegalovirus exposure and HLA in healthy donors. Data came from immunoSEQ multiplex PCR; TCRdb stores just in-frame clones and leaves some out. The sample holds approximately 110,000 clones, over 90% seen once. The sample was PBMCs. Receptors were obtained from a woman aged 18 to 35 in good health and CMV-seronegative. Both conserved end residues are part of each CDR3. Fields, in order: J gene, clone size, D gene, V gene, CDR3 length, CDR3 DNA, CDR3 protein. D genes are given only for firm matches. Only some rows state a clone size, as once, few, many or a class for expanded clones.

>TRBJ1-2|NA|NA|TRBV11-3|14
TGTGCCAGCAGCTGGGACAACCCTAACTATGGCTACACCTTC
CASSWDNPNYGYTF
>TRBJ2-7|NA|TRBD2|TRBV27|17
TGTGCCAGCAGTCTCACCAGGCTAGCGGGGATCTTATACGAGCAGTACTTC
CASSLTRLAGILYEQYF
>TRBJ1-1|NA|TRBD1|TRBV6-6|14
TGTGCCAGCGGGACAGGAATAATGAACACTGAAGCTTTCTTT
CASGTGIMNTEAFF
>TRBJ2-5|NA|NA|TRBV5-5|14
TGTGCCAGCAGCGTTATCCTAGTTAGAGAGGCCCAGTACTTC
CASSVILVREAQYF
>TRBJ2-7|NA|NA|TRBV30|12
TGTGCCTGGGGCAGGACAGTCTACGAGCAGTACTTC
CAWGRTVYEQYF
>TRBJ2-7|NA|TRBD2|TRBV14|16
TGTGCCAGCAGCCAATCTCTAGCGGGCGTCTCCTACGAGCAGTACTTC
CASSQSLAGVSYEQYF
>TRBJ2-3|NA|NA|TRBV10-1|13
TGCGCCAGCAGTGAGTCGGGCGCTTATACGCAGTATTTT
CASSESGAYTQYF
>TRBJ1-1|NA|NA|TRBV5-1|14
TGCGCCAGCAGCTTTTCGGGGTCCAACACTGAAGCTTTCTTT
CASSFSGSNTEAFF
>TRBJ2-7|NA|TRBD2|TRBV28|15
TGTGCCAGCAAAAGCGGGACTCCCCTTTACTACGAGCAGTACTTC
CASKSGTPLYYEQYF
>TRBJ2-5|NA|NA|TRBV21-1|13
TGTGCCAGCAGCAACCCGAGCGGGGAGACCCAGTACTTC
CASSNPSGETQYF
>TRBJ1-5|NA|TRBD1|TRBV19|15
TGTGCCAGTAGTATGGACAGGGCTGGCAATCAGCCCCAGCATTTT
CASSMDRAGNQPQHF
>TRBJ2-1|NA|NA|TRBV6-1|15
TGTGCCAGCAGTGCCCACAGAGGGTCCTACAATGAGCAGTTCTTC
CASSAHRGSYNEQFF
>TRBJ1-4|NA|NA|TRBV4-1|14
TGCGCCAGCAGCCAAGACAGGGTTGGTGAAAAACTGTTTTTT
CASSQDRVGEKLFF
>TRBJ1-5|NA|NA|TRBV19|15
TGTGCCAGTAGTATATCAGGTCAGGAAAATCAGCCCCAGCATTTT
CASSISGQENQPQHF
>TRBJ2-2|NA|TRBD1|TRBV5-1|15
TGCGCCAGCAGCCCGGGACAGGAGATAACCGGGGAGCTGTTTTTT
CASSPGQEITGELFF
>TRBJ2-3|NA|NA|TRBV30|14
TGTGCCTGGAGTCCGTGGCAGAGCACAGATACGCAGTATTTT
CAWSPWQSTDTQYF
>TRBJ2-4|NA|NA|TRBV18|14
TGTGCCAGCTCACCACCGGAAGGCGGAAACATTCAGTACTTC
CASSPPEGGNIQYF
>TRBJ1-4|NA|NA|TRBV6-1|13
TGTGCCAGCAACAGGGCGACTAATGAAAAACTGTTTTTT
CASNRATNEKLFF
>TRBJ2-3|NA|TRBD2|TRBV7-9|14
TGTGCCAGCAGCTGGGGACTAGCGGTTGATACGCAGTATTTT
CASSWGLAVDTQYF
>TRBJ2-2|NA|NA|TRBV6-5|14
TGTGCCAGCAGTTACGTCCCCGGGTCCGGGGAGCTGTTTTTT
CASSYVPGSGELFF
>TRBJ2-5|NA|TRBD2|TRBV4-1|15
TGCGCCAGCAGCTCAATTCTAGCGGACCAAGAGACCCAGTACTTC
CASSSILADQETQYF
>TRBJ1-4|NA|TRBD1|TRBV6-1|15
TGTGCCAGCAGTACCACAGGGGCAACTAATGAAAAACTGTTTTTT
CASSTTGATNEKLFF
>TRBJ1-1|NA|NA|TRBV28|14
TGTGCCAGCACCCCGCGGAGGGAACACACTGAAGCTTTCTTT
CASTPRREHTEAFF
>TRBJ2-7|NA|TRBD1|TRBV18|13
TGTGCCAGCTCAAGGGACAGGGCCCACGAGCAGTACTTC
CASSRDRAHEQYF
>TRBJ2-7|NA|NA|TRBV27|11
TGTGCCAGCAGTTCGGGTTACGAGCAGTACTTC
CASSSGYEQYF
>TRBJ1-6|NA|NA|TRBV6-5|14
TGTGCCAGCAGTTACGAGGGAAATAATTCACCCCTCCACTTT
CASSYEGNNSPLHF
>TRBJ1-1|NA|NA|TRBV7-2|12
TGTGCCAGCAGCCGATACCAGGCTGAAGCTTTCTTT
CASSRYQAEAFF
>TRBJ1-6|NA|NA|TRBV4-1|17
TGCGCCAGCAGCCAAGAAGAGGACAGCGCCGACATTCGACCCCTCCACTTT
CASSQEEDSADIRPLHF
>TRBJ2-7|NA|NA|TRBV5-4|13
TGTGCCAGCAGTTCGGGGGGCCTACGGGAGCAGTACTTC
CASSSGGLREQYF
>TRBJ2-7|NA|TRBD2|TRBV5-1|15
TGCGCCACCGTTGGGTTCCATAGCGGGACCTACGAGCAGTACTTC
CATVGFHSGTYEQYF
>TRBJ1-4|NA|NA|TRBV9|14
TGTGCCAGCAGCGCCGGGGGGTTCGTTGAAAAACTGTTTTTT
CASSAGGFVEKLFF
>TRBJ1-1|NA|TRBD1|TRBV25-1|16
TGTGCCAGCAGTGAACTAGGAGACAGGGTGAACACTGAAGCTTTCTTT
CASSELGDRVNTEAFF
>TRBJ2-4|NA|TRBD1|TRBV28|16
TGTGCCAGCAGTGTCACCGACAGGGAAGTTGGAAACATTCAGTACTTC
CASSVTDREVGNIQYF
>TRBJ2-2|NA|NA|TRBV13|14
TGTGCCAGCAGCTTAAACAGGGTTTCCGGGGAGCTGTTTTTT
CASSLNRVSGELFF
>TRBJ2-5|once|NA|TRBV2|11
TGTGCCAGCAGTGCTTTGGAGACCCAGTACTTC
CASSALETQYF
>TRBJ1-1|NA|NA|TRBV6-5|12
TGTGCCAGCTTTGCGAGGAACACTGAAGCTTTCTTT
CASFARNTEAFF
>TRBJ2-1|once|TRBD2|TRBV30|13
TGTGCCCGGGGACTAGCGGGAGGGTTCGGGCAGTTCTTC
CARGLAGGFGQFF
>TRBJ2-6|NA|NA|TRBV6-5|12
TGTGCCAGCAGTTCAGGGGCCAACGTCCTGACTTTC
CASSSGANVLTF
>TRBJ2-7|NA|NA|TRBV5-6|13
TGTGCCAGCAGCTTGTATAGGGGGAACGAGCAGTACTTC
CASSLYRGNEQYF
>TRBJ2-1|NA|NA|TRBV2|14
TGTGCCAGCAGGGACTCAAGCTCCTACAATGAGCAGTTCTTC
CASRDSSSYNEQFF
>TRBJ2-3|once|NA|TRBV29-1|12
TGCAGCGTTGGAGGCCAGGGGTTCGAGCAGTATTTT
CSVGGQGFEQYF
>TRBJ1-2|NA|TRBD1|TRBV6-6|15
TGTGCCAGCAGTTACTGGGACAGAGTGGAATATGGCTACACCTTC
CASSYWDRVEYGYTF
>TRBJ1-1|NA|TRBD1|TRBV9|15
TGTGCCAGCAGCGTATCACCTACAGGGGAAACTGAAGCTTTCTTT
CASSVSPTGETEAFF
>TRBJ2-2|NA|TRBD2|TRBV7-2|15
TGTGCCAGCAGCTTAGGCCGGGAGGTCCGCCGGGAGCTGTTTTTT
CASSLGREVRRELFF
>TRBJ2-1|NA|TRBD1|TRBV4-1|16
TGCGCCAGCAGCCTCCCGCGGGGTACGGGACAGGGTGAGCAGTTCTTC
CASSLPRGTGQGEQFF
>TRBJ1-2|NA|NA|TRBV2|13
TGTGCCAGCAGTTACAGGGCTCCGGGGGGCTACACCTTC
CASSYRAPGGYTF
>TRBJ1-1|NA|NA|TRBV2|13
TGTGCCAGCAGGCTGGGGGCGTACACTGAAGCTTTCTTT
CASRLGAYTEAFF
>TRBJ2-1|NA|TRBD1|TRBV14|13
TGTGCCAGCAGCCAAAACAGGGGGAATGAGCAGTTCTTC
CASSQNRGNEQFF
>TRBJ1-2|NA|NA|TRBV25-1|17
TGTGCCAGCAGTGACTTTCGGACCTCGGGGGGGAACTATGGCTACACCTTC
CASSDFRTSGGNYGYTF
>TRBJ2-3|NA|TRBD2|TRBV5-6|17
TGTGCCAGCAGCTTGCTAGGGACTAGCGGGACCACAGATACGCAGTATTTT
CASSLLGTSGTTDTQYF
>TRBJ2-7|NA|TRBD1|TRBV5-4|13
TGTGCCAGCAGCCGGGACAGCACCTACGAGCAGTACTTC
CASSRDSTYEQYF
>TRBJ2-7|NA|NA|TRBV2|15
TGTGCCAGCAGTCGGTCACAGTTCACGACCTACGAGCAGTACTTC
CASSRSQFTTYEQYF
>TRBJ2-7|NA|TRBD1|TRBV6-5|13
TGTGCCAGCAGAATACAGGGGGCGCGCGAGCAGTACTTC
CASRIQGAREQYF
>TRBJ2-1|NA|NA|TRBV6-5|15
TGTGCCAGCAGCAACACCCGCGGTTCCTACAATGAGCAGTTCTTC
CASSNTRGSYNEQFF
>TRBJ1-2|NA|TRBD1|TRBV6-6|15
TGTGCCAGCAGTTACGGGGCGGGGACAGGGTCCGGCTACACCTTC
CASSYGAGTGSGYTF